This T cell receptor (beta chain) was observed in a study of cytomegalovirus exposure and HLA in healthy donors. Amplification used 60 Vbeta primers and 13 Jbeta primers. The method was immunoSEQ multiplex PCR; TCRdb's version includes in-frame clones alone and lacks a portion of them. The data contain 120,000 or so clones, 74% of them singletons. Source material: PBMCs. This sequence was found in a woman aged 45-60 years in good health and CMV-seropositive.

CDR3 sequence reads: CASNQIRDRGYGYTF. The CDR3 DNA follows: TGTGCCAGCAACCAGATACGGGACAGGGGGTATGGCTACACCTTC. The chain has TRBV11-2 and TRBJ1-2; 11 nucleotides agree with TRBD1. The CDR3 is 15 amino acids. J gave up 5 bases and V 7 bases, and 9 bases lay outside the gene matches. Germline lookup yields CDR1 SGHAT and CDR2 FQNNGV.